This T cell receptor beta chain was identified during a study of Ad26.COV2.S vaccination and SARS-CoV-2 variants (dated by TCRdb to the early 2020s). Describing the broader study: Donors in the vaccine arm were drawn from COV1001, a phase I-IIa trial of Ad26.COV2.S in healthy adults that was multicentre, randomized, double-blind and placebo-controlled. Ad26.COV2.S was given intramuscularly at 5x10^10 or 1x10^11 viral particles, as a single shot or as two shots 56 days apart. The specificity and breadth of SARS-CoV-2-reactive T cell receptors after Ad26.COV2.S vaccination were assessed by TCRbeta repertoire sequencing. A total of around 32 samples were included in the TCR-sequenced set, comprising 19 Ad26.COV2.S vaccine recipients, 5 placebo recipients and 8 SARS-CoV-2 convalescent individuals. Participants in the trial were split at random into five groups of five each, receiving low-dose or high-dose Ad26.COV2.S once or twice, or else placebo on both occasions. Investigators did not know the trial group allocation while performing experiments and assessing outcomes.

This clone has a single count. Its antigen target is currently unknown. No base qualities exist here, and no much larger clone lies one base off it. What this sample's treatment or condition label stands for: 19 received Ad26.COV2.S at low or high dose, single or two shots; 5 received placebo; per-sample allocation not given. For vaccine and placebo recipients, repertoires were sequenced using samples collected on day 63 after the first injection. In Cohort 1b, 25 to 30 adults aged 18-55 years were enrolled at a single site in Boston, USA, between 29 July and 7 August 2020. Ad26.COV2.S consisted of a replication-incompetent adenovirus type 26 vector by which a prefusion-stabilized SARS-CoV-2 spike protein from the original Wuhan strain was expressed. Overall study results and their limits: After vaccination, spike-specific CD8+ and CD4+ T cell responses were reported to show substantial breadth. The authors noted that total T cell responses may have been underestimated by the TCR breadth and depth analyses. Ad26.COV2.S recipients had higher spike-specific TCR breadth than placebo recipients (P = 0.0014). Non-spike TCR breadth was comparable between vaccine and placebo recipients, consistent with the vaccine containing only spike. Comparing responses between vaccine doses or regimens was not something the study was powered to do.

Including the terminal cysteine and phenylalanine, the CDR3 comprises 16 residues. Just the 48-base CDR3 DNA is kept, in frame starting at base 1. The germline V gene encodes CDR1 SEHNR and CDR2 FQNEAQ (reference sequence). For this chain, trimming is 5 bases at the V end and 3 bases at the J end, and the number of junction bases without a gene match is 7. TCRbeta CDR3 regions were sequenced with the immunoSEQ Assay. After extraction, genomic DNA underwent amplification by bias-controlled multiplex PCR, followed by high-throughput sequencing. Turning to the authors' computational methods: To quantify the absolute abundance of every unique TCRbeta CDR3 region, sequences were collapsed and filtered. Usable DNA was measured by amplifying reference genes present in all nucleated cells, and TCRbeta template counts were normalized to that usable DNA to estimate T cell fraction. Repertoire TCRs were annotated as SARS-CoV-2-specific when V gene, CDR3 amino acid sequence and J gene were exactly matched to a known reactive TCR set. MIRA supplied the reference SARS-CoV-2 TCR set, which was filtered for enrichment in COVID-19-positive ImmuneCODE repertoires so that public or cross-reactive TCRs were removed. Using the MIRA antigens, annotated TCRs were further analysed by specific ORF or by position within an ORF. Breadth was defined as annotated unique rearrangements over total unique productive rearrangements; depth was the summed frequency of those rearrangements. TCR breadth was compared between groups using two-sided Wilcoxon rank-sum tests. TCRdb's version of the immuneACCESS table is confined to in-frame rearrangements and falls short of the full clone set. An unresolved V gene accounts for under half of the shortfall where checked; the remainder is of unknown origin. D and trimming were read from the DNA, whereas the V and J calls and clone size are those reported in that table. The sample table holds about 350,000 clones, of which 88% were seen once. The ten top clones hold 6.4% of the sample.

The source is a person aged 18-60 years who received the Ad26.COV2.S COVID-19 vaccine or a placebo. The specimen comprised peripheral blood, sampled in a trial of Ad26.COV2.S vaccine versus placebo. The receptor chain draws on TRBV7-9 and TRBJ2-3; the junction holds 11 bases that match TRBD1. The sequence in DNA is TGTGCCAGCAGCCATCGGACAGGGGGCGTGACAGATACGCAGTATTTT. Translated, it reads CASSHRTGGVTDTQYF.